The next 16 T cell receptor beta chains were all read from a single sample in a study of cytomegalovirus exposure and HLA in healthy donors. With 60 Vbeta and 13 Jbeta primers, the PCR was carried out. Sequencing was performed with immunoSEQ multiplex PCR; in TCRdb, only in-frame clones are kept and a portion is missing. This table has 200,000 to 250,000 clones, approximately 82% appearing once. The material sequenced was PBMCs. These receptors originate from a middle-aged woman in good health and CMV-seronegative.

This clone was detected a few times. The genes are TRBV6-5 and TRBJ1-1, with 8 bases identical to TRBD1. The CDR3 runs 13 residues. The germline gives CDR1 MNHEY, CDR2 SVGAGI. The trim removed 11 bases at V and 4 bases at J, leaving 9 bases unmatched. The CDR3: CAVGQGLFTEAFF. The CDR3 nucleotides are TGTGCCGTAGGACAGGGCTTGTTCACTGAAGCTTTCTTT.

In this sample, this clone turned up a few times. This chain uses TRBV6-5 with TRBJ1-5, with a weak D call TRBD1 (5 bases). The CDR3 is made up of 15 amino acids. The V gene lost 0 bases and the J gene lost 3 bases, with 9 bases spanning the gap. The germline V gene has CDR1 MNHEY and CDR2 SVGAGI. The CDR3 DNA follows: TGTGCCAGCAGTTACTCAGGGGTTAACAATCAGCCCCAGCATTTT. Translation gives CASSYSGVNNQPQHF.

The CDR3 nucleotides are TGTGCCAGTAGTATCCTAACCGGGACAGGGGACTATGGCTACACCTTC. Protein: CASSILTGTGDYGYTF. The J gene is TRBJ1-2, the V gene TRBV19; 10 positions match TRBD1. The germline CDR1 and CDR2 sequences are LNHDA and SQIVND (reference sequence). This CDR3 spans 16 amino acids. With V trimmed by 3 bases and J by 3 bases, 7 bases remained unmatched.

The chain uses TRBV19 and TRBJ1-5; perhaps TRBD1 as D (6 bases). There are 19 residues in the CDR3. The germline V and J ends were trimmed by 1 base and 0 bases, with 19 bases remaining between them. The germline CDR1 and CDR2 sequences are LNHDA and SQIVND (reference sequence). DNA of the CDR3: TGTGCCAGTAGTATAGGATACGTCCTTCAGGGGTATAGCAATCAGCCCCAGCATTTT. Protein sequence: CASSIGYVLQGYSNQPQHF.

The chain couples TRBV28 to TRBJ2-7; the D gene is possibly TRBD1 (6 bases). CDR1 MDHEN and CDR2 SYDVKM come from the germline V gene. V lost 7 bases and J 5 bases, leaving 18 bases between the germline ends. The CDR3 runs 14 residues. In DNA, the CDR3 is TGTGCCAGCAATCGGGACACCCCCCTCGACGAGCAGTACTTC. Its protein is CASNRDTPLDEQYF.

This chain joins TRBV5-4 and TRBJ2-1; 9 bases map to TRBD1. V lost 4 bases to trimming and J lost 7 bases; unmatched junction nucleotides: 6. In germline, CDR1 is SGHNT, CDR2 YYREEE (reference sequence). There are 14 residues in the CDR3. For the CDR3, the DNA is TGTGCCAGCAGCGCGACAGGGGGAAGGAATGAGCAGTTCTTC. Residues: CASSATGGRNEQFF.

This chain joins TRBV5-1 and TRBJ2-3, with D maybe TRBD2 (5 bases). V was shortened by 1 base and J by 6 bases, with 12 bases between the two germline ends. This CDR3 is 14 amino acids long. Per the germline V gene, CDR1 is SGHRS and CDR2 is YFSETQ. In DNA form, the CDR3 reads TGCGCCAGCAGCTTGCATCCGGGGAGTGATACGCAGTATTTT. This encodes CASSLHPGSDTQYF.

This clone has a single count. An end of the junction does not agree with germline; a read error may underlie this. The chain is built from TRBV6-1 and TRBJ1-4; TRBD1 matches 8 bases. This CDR3 spans 15 amino acids. Germline CDR1 reads MNHNS; CDR2 reads SASEGT. CDR3 sequence reads: CASREGQGWGEKLFF. The CDR3 DNA reads as TGTGCCAGCAGGGAAGGACAGGGTTGGGGTGAAAAACTGTTTTTT.

The CDR3 DNA follows: TGTGCCAGTAGCACCGTCGGAGTAGATCCCACCGGGGAGCTGTTTTTT. Protein: CASSTVGVDPTGELFF. V and J are TRBV19 and TRBJ2-2; D is uncertain. This CDR3 region has 16 residues. Germline V gives CDR1 LNHDA, CDR2 SQIVND (reference sequence). V was clipped by 6 bases and J by 4 bases, with 18 bases between them.

This chain uses TRBV18 with TRBJ2-2, with D perhaps TRBD1 (6 bases). Germline V gives CDR1 KGHSH, CDR2 LQKENI. The CDR3 spans 17 residues. V gave up 5 bases and J gave up 2 bases, with 18 bases separating them. The CDR3 coding sequence is TGTGCCAGCTCATTGTTGCCGGGACAACGAAACACCGGGGAGCTGTTTTTT. Amino acid sequence: CASSLLPGQRNTGELFF.

This chain links TRBV30 with TRBJ2-7; tentatively, D is TRBD2 (5 bases). Trimming took 3 bases from V and 5 from J, leaving 14 bases between them. The length of the CDR3 is 13 residues. Germline CDR1 and CDR2: GTSNPN and SVGIG (reference sequence). Written as DNA, the CDR3 is TGTGCCTGGAGCCTGGGTGGGAGTGACGAGCAGTACTTC. It codes for CAWSLGGSDEQYF.

For this clone: A far larger clone is one nucleotide away, so this likely arose from a read error. The chain links TRBV7-3 to TRBJ2-1, with 14 positions matching TRBD2. With V trimmed by 5 bases and J by 6 bases, 3 bases remained unmatched. Germline V gene sequence: CDR1 SGHTA, CDR2 FQGTGA. The CDR3 length is 15 residues. The CDR3 DNA reads TGTGCCAGCAGCCCGGGACTAGCGGGGGTCAATGAGCAGTTCTTC. As protein: CASSPGLAGVNEQFF.

The chain recombines TRBV11-2 with TRBJ2-3, with 9 bases fitting TRBD1. This CDR3 is 15 amino acids long. Looked up from germline, CDR1 is SGHAT and CDR2 is FQNNGV. The V gene end was trimmed by 5 bases and the J gene end by 2 bases; junction bases not matched to a gene: 5. CDR3 sequence: CASSRGTGYTDTQYF. The CDR3 DNA sequence: TGTGCCAGCAGCAGGGGGACAGGGTACACAGATACGCAGTATTTT.

This clone was detected a few times. The V call is TRBV5-1, the J call TRBJ1-3; D not resolved. This CDR3 spans 16 amino acids. CDR1 is SGHRS, CDR2 YFSETQ, per germline. Between the trimmed V and J ends, which lost 0 bases and 2 bases, there was a span of 12 bases. CDR3 nucleotide sequence: TGCGCCAGCAGCTTGGAAGGGAGGCTAACTGGAAACACCATATATTTT. Amino acid sequence: CASSLEGRLTGNTIYF.

This sequence joins TRBV5-8 and TRBJ1-4, with TRBD1 matching over 8 bases. The ends lost 0 bases at V and 7 bases at J; junction bases unmatched: 5. This CDR3 has 15 residues. The germline V gene encodes CDR1 SGHTS and CDR2 YDEGEE. CDR3 residues: CASSLGQGRGEKLFF. The CDR3, as DNA: TGTGCCAGCAGCTTGGGACAGGGGCGCGGTGAAAAACTGTTTTTT.

V usage is TRBV11-1 and J usage is TRBJ1-5; 9 nucleotides match TRBD1. This CDR3 region has 13 residues. With 5 bases clipped from V and 5 bases from J, the junction kept 1 base outside the gene matches. CDR1 and CDR2 from the germline V gene are SGHAT and FQDESV (reference sequence). CDR3 loop: CASSRDRDQPQHF. CDR3 in DNA: TGTGCCAGCAGCCGGGACAGGGATCAGCCCCAGCATTTT.